This T cell receptor beta chain appears in the sequencing data of a study of OX40 agonist ivuxolimab in advanced cancers. In the study overall: Cohort: about 82% men, mean age about 62, aged roughly 23 to 90.

Remarks on this clone: The antigen remains unidentified.

Study observations and caveats: CD8+ T cells were the subset that, on average, had more expanded clones than CD4+.

Only in-frame clones appear in the TCRdb table, and some are missing; sequencing was by immunoSEQ multiplex PCR. Among 98,000 or so clones listed, 94% were seen once. The sequence came from an adult with an advanced solid tumor such as melanoma, head and neck, liver or kidney cancer. The material sequenced was CD4+ or CD8+ T cells sorted from blood, taken in a trial of the OX40 agonist ivuxolimab.

The CDR3 DNA reads TGTGCCAGCAGCCTCCCAGGGGGGTCCGAGCAGTACTTC. Amino acids: CASSLPGGSEQYF. The gene calls are TRBV7-6 and TRBJ2-7, with D tentatively TRBD1 (7 bases). Germline assignment: CDR1 SGHVS and CDR2 FNYEAQ. V gave up 5 bases and J gave up 6 bases, with 14 bases separating them. There are 13 residues in the CDR3.